Listed below are T cell receptor beta chains from one sample, sequenced in a study of blood T cell repertoires in COVID-19. Profiled with immunoSEQ multiplex PCR; TCRdb holds only in-frame clones, not every one. The sample yields just over 300,000 clones, over 75% seen once. Material: PBMCs or T cells enriched from blood (not recorded which). Receptors originate from a woman in her thirties or forties who had recovered from COVID-19. The CDR3 runs from the conserved cysteine through the conserved F or W. Fields, in order: D gene, J gene, V gene, clone size, CDR3 protein, CDR3 DNA. D genes are given only for firm matches. Not all rows give a size; the values are once, few, many and, for expanded clones, a class.

.,TRBJ1-6,TRBV11-2,.,CASAPDRNSPLHF,TGTGCCAGCGCTCCAGATCGTAATTCACCCCTCCACTTT
.,TRBJ2-1,TRBV19,once,CASSLSARGYEQFF,TGTGCCAGTAGTCTCTCAGCTAGAGGGTATGAGCAGTTCTTC
.,TRBJ2-3,TRBV7-9,.,CASSLWRPRETVRTDTQYF,TGTGCCAGCAGCTTATGGCGTCCCAGGGAAACTGTGAGGACAGATACGCAGTATTTT
.,TRBJ2-1,TRBV5-1,.,CASSPEEFSYNEQFF,TGCGCCAGCAGCCCGGAGGAGTTCTCCTACAATGAGCAGTTCTTC
.,TRBJ2-7,TRBV7-2,.,CASSSSDWVYEQYF,TGTGCCAGCAGCTCATCGGACTGGGTCTACGAGCAGTACTTC
.,TRBJ2-7,TRBV30,.,CAWSSSGPYEQYF,TGTGCCTGGTCCTCCAGCGGGCCCTACGAGCAGTACTTC
.,TRBJ1-2,TRBV9,.,CASSDGFYGYTF,TGTGCCAGCAGCGATGGCTTCTATGGCTACACCTTC
TRBD1,TRBJ2-7,TRBV5-1,.,CASSLAPGGVEQYF,TGCGCCAGCAGCTTGGCACCAGGGGGAGTCGAGCAGTACTTC
.,TRBJ2-7,TRBV11-3,.,CASSLTGSGNEQYF,TGTGCCAGCAGCTTAACCGGGTCAGGGAACGAGCAGTACTTC
.,TRBJ2-5,TRBV4-1,few,CASSQVTDQETQYF,TGCGCCAGCAGCCAAGTCACGGACCAAGAGACCCAGTACTTC
TRBD1,TRBJ2-5,TRBV28,.,CASCPTGGKETQYF,TGTGCCAGCTGCCCGACAGGGGGAAAGGAGACCCAGTACTTC
TRBD2,TRBJ2-7,TRBV28,few,CASSYSGGRLLEQYF,TGTGCCAGCAGTTATAGCGGCGGGAGGCTCCTCGAGCAGTACTTC
TRBD2,TRBJ2-3,TRBV14,.,CASSSRGGRTDTQYF,TGTGCCAGCAGTTCACGCGGGGGTCGCACAGATACGCAGTATTTT
.,TRBJ1-4,TRBV19,.,CASRPGVGTNEKLFF,TGTGCCAGTAGACCCGGAGTCGGAACTAATGAAAAACTGTTTTTT
TRBD1,TRBJ2-2,TRBV30,.,CAWRTGSTGELFF,TGTGCCTGGAGGACAGGGAGCACCGGGGAGCTGTTTTTT
TRBD2,TRBJ2-3,TRBV9,once,CASSAYGLAETSSTDTQYF,TGTGCCAGCAGCGCCTATGGACTAGCGGAGACTTCTAGCACAGATACGCAGTATTTT